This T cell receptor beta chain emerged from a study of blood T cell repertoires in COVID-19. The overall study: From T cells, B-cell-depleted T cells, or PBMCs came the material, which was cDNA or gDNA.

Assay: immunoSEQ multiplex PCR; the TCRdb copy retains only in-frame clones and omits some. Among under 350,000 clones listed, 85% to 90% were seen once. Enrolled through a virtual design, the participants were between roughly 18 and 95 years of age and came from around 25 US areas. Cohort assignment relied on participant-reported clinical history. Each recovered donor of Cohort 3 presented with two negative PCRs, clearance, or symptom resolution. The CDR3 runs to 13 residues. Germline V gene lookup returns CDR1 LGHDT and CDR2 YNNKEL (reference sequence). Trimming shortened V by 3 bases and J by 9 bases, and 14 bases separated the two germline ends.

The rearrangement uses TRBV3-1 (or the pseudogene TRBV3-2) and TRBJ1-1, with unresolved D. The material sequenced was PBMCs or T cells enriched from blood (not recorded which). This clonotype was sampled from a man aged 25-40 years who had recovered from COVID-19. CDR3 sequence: CASSQEPQGKAFF. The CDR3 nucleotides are TGTGCCAGCAGCCAGGAGCCACAAGGTAAAGCTTTCTTT.